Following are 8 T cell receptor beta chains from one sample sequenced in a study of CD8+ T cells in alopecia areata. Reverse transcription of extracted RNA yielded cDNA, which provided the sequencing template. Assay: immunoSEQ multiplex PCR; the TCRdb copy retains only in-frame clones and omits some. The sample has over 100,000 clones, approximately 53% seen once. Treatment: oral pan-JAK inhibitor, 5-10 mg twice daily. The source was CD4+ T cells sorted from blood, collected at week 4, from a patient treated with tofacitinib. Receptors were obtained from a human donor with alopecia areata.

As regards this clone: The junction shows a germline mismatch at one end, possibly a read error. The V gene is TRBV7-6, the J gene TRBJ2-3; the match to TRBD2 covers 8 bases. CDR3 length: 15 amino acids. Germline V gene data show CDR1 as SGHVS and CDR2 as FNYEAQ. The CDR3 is CASSIGGGTTDTQYF. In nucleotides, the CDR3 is TGTGCTAGCAGCATCGGGGGGGGAACCACAGATACGCAGTATTTT.

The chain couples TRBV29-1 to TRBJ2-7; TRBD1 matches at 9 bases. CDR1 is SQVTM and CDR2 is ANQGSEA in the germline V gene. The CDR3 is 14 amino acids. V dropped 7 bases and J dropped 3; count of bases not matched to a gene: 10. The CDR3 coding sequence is TGCAGCGCCAAACCCAGACAGGGGGACTACGAGCAGTACTTC. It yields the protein CSAKPRQGDYEQYF.

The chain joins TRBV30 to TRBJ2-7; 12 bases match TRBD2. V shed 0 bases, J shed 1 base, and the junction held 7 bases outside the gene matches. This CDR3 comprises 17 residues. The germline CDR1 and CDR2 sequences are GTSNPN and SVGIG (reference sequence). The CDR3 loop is CAWSVRASGGASYEQYF. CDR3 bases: TGTGCCTGGAGTGTACGGGCTAGCGGGGGGGCTTCCTACGAGCAGTACTTC.

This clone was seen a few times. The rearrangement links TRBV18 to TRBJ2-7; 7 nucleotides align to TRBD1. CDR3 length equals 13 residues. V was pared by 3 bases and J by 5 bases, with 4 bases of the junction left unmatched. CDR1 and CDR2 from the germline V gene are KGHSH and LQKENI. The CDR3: CASSPKGQNEQYF. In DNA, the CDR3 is TGTGCCAGCTCACCGAAGGGACAGAACGAGCAGTACTTC.

The CDR3 DNA reads as TGCGCCAGCAGCCAAGATGGGGGGGACACCGGGGAGCTGTTTTTT. Translation: CASSQDGGDTGELFF. The V call is TRBV4-1, the J call TRBJ2-2, with 7 bases fitting TRBD2. V lost 0 bases, J lost 3 bases, and 1 base stayed unmatched. The CDR3 has 15 amino acids. Germline lookup yields CDR1 MGHRA and CDR2 YSYEKL.

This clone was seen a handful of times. CDR3 nucleotides: TGCAGCGCTGGAGGGTCCCGGCGGACTGAAGCTTTCTTT. It translates to CSAGGSRRTEAFF. This chain connects TRBV29-1 to TRBJ1-1, with D uncertain. V shed 7 bases and J shed 5 bases, with 17 bases lying between them. This CDR3 has 13 residues. The germline V gene has CDR1 SQVTM and CDR2 ANQGSEA.

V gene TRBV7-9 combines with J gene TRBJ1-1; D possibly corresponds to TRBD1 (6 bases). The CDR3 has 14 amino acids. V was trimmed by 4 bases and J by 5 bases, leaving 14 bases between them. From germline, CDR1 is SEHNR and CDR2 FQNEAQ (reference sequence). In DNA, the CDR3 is TGTGCCAGCAGCTGGGAGGGGAGGGGGACTGAAGCTTTCTTT. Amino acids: CASSWEGRGTEAFF.

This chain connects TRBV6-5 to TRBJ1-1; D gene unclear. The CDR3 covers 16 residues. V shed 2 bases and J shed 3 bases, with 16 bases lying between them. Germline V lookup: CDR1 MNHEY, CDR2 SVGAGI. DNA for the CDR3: TGTGCCAGCAGTTACCTAGCAACAAGGAGGGACACTGAAGCTTTCTTT. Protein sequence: CASSYLATRRDTEAFF.